The 26 T cell receptor beta chains reported below all come from one sample, sequenced in a study of blood T cell repertoires in COVID-19. The protocol was immunoSEQ multiplex PCR, while the TCRdb copy is restricted to in-frame clones and leaves out a portion. Here the sample spans fewer than 85,000 clones, roughly 70% being singletons. Sequencing used peripheral blood. Receptors originate from a human donor with acute or convalescent COVID-19. The donor label of this sample is uncertain.

The genes are TRBV28 and TRBJ1-6; D may be TRBD1 (5 bases). The CDR3 totals 15 residues. Trimming pared 4 bases from V and 8 bases from J, leaving 15 bases between. Germline V lookup: CDR1 MDHEN, CDR2 SYDVKM. The CDR3, as DNA: TGTGCCAGCAGTTCCAGGGTGACCCCCTATTCACCCCTCCACTTT. Its translation: CASSSRVTPYSPLHF. The full variable domain, in which reference TRBV28 and TRBJ1-6 provide the parts outside the CDR3, is DVKVTQSSRYLVKRTGEKVFLECVQDMDHENMFWYRQDPGLGLRLIYFSYDVKMKEKGDIPEGYSVSREKKERFSLILESASTNQTSMYLCASSSRVTPYSPLHFGNGTRLTVT.

The chain is built from TRBV10-3 and TRBJ2-6; D gene ambiguous. Trimming stripped 6 bases from V and 0 bases from J, with 15 bases between. The CDR3 sequence is 17 residues long. Germline CDR1 ENHRY, CDR2 SYGVKD. The CDR3: CAIRGDLAFSGANVLTF. CDR3 nucleotides: TGTGCCATCAGGGGCGACCTGGCGTTCTCTGGGGCCAACGTCCTGACTTTC.

V usage is TRBV7-3 and J usage is TRBJ2-4; D is uncertain. Germline loops: CDR1 SGHTA, CDR2 FQGTGA. Trimming pared 4 bases from V and 1 base from J, leaving 11 bases between. The CDR3 length is 15 residues. In DNA form, the CDR3 reads TGTGCCAGCAGCTCCGGGTTCGGGGCCAAAAACATTCAGTACTTC. Translated, it gives CASSSGFGAKNIQYF.

The rearrangement uses TRBV4-1 and TRBJ1-5; TRBD1 matches 10 bases. Unmatched junction bases numbered 7, after V lost 3 bases and J lost 5 bases. CDR1 is MGHRA, CDR2 YSYEKL, per germline. The CDR3 totals 16 residues. In DNA form, the CDR3 reads TGCGCCAGCAGCCAGGAGACAGGGGGCAGTTATCAGCCCCAGCATTTT. The encoded protein is CASSQETGGSYQPQHF.

The V call is TRBV4-2, the J call TRBJ2-2; 10 nucleotides match TRBD2. Germline CDR1 and CDR2: LGHNA and YNFKEQ. V was clipped by 0 bases and J by 6 bases; unmatched bases: 1. The CDR3 sequence is 15 residues long. The CDR3 DNA reads TGTGCCAGCAGCCAAGAGAGCGGGAGGGCCGGGGAGCTGTTTTTT. Protein: CASSQESGRAGELFF.

The chain recombines TRBV25-1 with TRBJ1-5; weak D call: TRBD1 (6 bases). CDR3 length equals 14 residues. Germline V gene data show CDR1 as MGHDK and CDR2 as SYGVNS. V was trimmed by 1 base and J by 4 bases, leaving 8 bases between them. CDR3 protein: CASSESDRNQPQHF. DNA for the CDR3: TGTGCCAGCAGTGAATCAGACAGGAATCAGCCCCAGCATTTT.

The chain has TRBV7-2 and TRBJ1-1, with 7 positions matching TRBD1. CDR1 and CDR2 from the germline V gene are SGHTA and FQGNSA. The CDR3 loop spans 15 amino acids. The V gene end was trimmed by 1 base and the J gene end by 1 base; junction bases not matched to a gene: 3. CDR3 DNA: TGTGCCAGCAGCTTAGTTAGGGGGCGGAACACTGAAGCTTTCTTT. Protein sequence: CASSLVRGRNTEAFF.

This chain links TRBV7-6 with TRBJ2-5; 8 nucleotides agree with TRBD2. Germline V CDR1 and CDR2: SGHVS, FNYEAQ. The CDR3 is 16 amino acids. Trimming removed 1 base from V and 7 bases from J; junction bases left unmatched: 11. The CDR3 spells CASSLGHSSGRGTQYF. The CDR3 DNA is TGTGCCAGCAGCTTAGGTCATTCGTCCGGGAGGGGGACCCAGTACTTC. Together with reference TRBV7-6 and TRBJ2-5, the CDR3 gives the full variable domain: GAGVSQSPRYKVTKRGQDVALRCDPISGHVSLYWYRQALGQGPEFLTYFNYEAQQDKSGLPNDRFSAERPEGSISTLTIQRTEQRDSAMYRCASSLGHSSGRGTQYFGPGTRLLVL.

The chain carries TRBV7-3 and TRBJ2-3, with D perhaps matching TRBD2 (6 bases). Trimming pared 1 base from V and 2 bases from J, leaving 10 bases between. Germline V gene data show CDR1 as SGHTA and CDR2 as FQGTGA. CDR3 length: 15 residues. The CDR3 region has the DNA TGTGCCAGCAGCTTAAGTAGCGGTCCCACAGATACGCAGTATTTT. Protein product: CASSLSSGPTDTQYF.

This clone showed up just a few times. The gene calls are TRBV27 and TRBJ2-3; D uncertain. Trimming cost V 0 bases and J 8 bases, with 12 bases left between them. CDR1 is MNHEY and CDR2 is SMNVEV in the germline V gene (reference sequence). The length of the CDR3 is 14 residues. CDR3 region: CASSLSPRGTTQYF. Written as DNA, the CDR3 is TGTGCCAGCAGTTTATCGCCCCGAGGAACTACGCAGTATTTT.

The CDR3 is CASSQEAAGGYNEQFF. As DNA, the CDR3 is TGCGCCAGCAGCCAAGAAGCAGCGGGAGGCTACAATGAGCAGTTCTTC. The rearrangement joins TRBV4-1 to TRBJ2-1; TRBD2 aligns across 9 bases. The germline gives CDR1 MGHRA, CDR2 YSYEKL. The CDR3 covers 16 residues. V was pared by 0 bases and J by 3 bases, with 3 bases of the junction left unmatched.

This clone came up a few times. A junction boundary mismatches the germline segment, possibly from a read error. The chain recombines TRBV6-1 with TRBJ2-1, with a possible D match to TRBD2 (5 bases). This CDR3 comprises 11 residues. Looked up from germline, CDR1 is MNHNS and CDR2 is SASEGT. The chain's CDR3 is CASSKAAEQFF. The CDR3 nucleotides read TGTGCCAGCAGTAAAGCGGCTGAGCAGTTCTTC.

The chain carries TRBV18 and TRBJ2-5; D is possibly TRBD2 (5 bases). The CDR3 is 16 amino acids. V was shortened by 3 bases and J by 5 bases, with 19 bases between the two germline ends. The germline CDR1 and CDR2 sequences are KGHSH and LQKENI. For the CDR3, the DNA is TGTGCCAGCTCACCTAAACCGGGGATCAACTGGGAGACCCAGTACTTC. Its translation is CASSPKPGINWETQYF.

This chain joins TRBV7-3 and TRBJ1-1, with TRBD1 matching 8 bases. This CDR3 comprises 14 residues. J gave up 4 bases and V 2 bases, and 3 bases lay outside the gene matches. The germline V gene has CDR1 SGHTA and CDR2 FQGTGA. The CDR3 bases are TGTGCCAGCAGCTTATGGCAGGGGGCCACTGAAGCTTTCTTT. It encodes CASSLWQGATEAFF.

V and J are TRBV6-6 and TRBJ2-2; TRBD1 agrees at 12 bases. From germline, CDR1 is MNHNY and CDR2 SVGAGI (reference sequence). V trimming: 6 bases; J trimming: 5 bases; junction bases outside the gene matches: 4. The CDR3 length is 15 residues. CDR3 in amino acids: CASRGTGGATGELFF. The CDR3 DNA reads as TGTGCCAGCAGAGGGACAGGGGGCGCAACCGGGGAGCTGTTTTTT.

The chain joins TRBV6-5 to TRBJ2-1; 10 bases fit TRBD2. This CDR3 spans 13 amino acids. Per the germline V gene, CDR1 is MNHEY and CDR2 is SVGAGI. V trimming: 7 bases; J trimming: 5 bases; junction bases outside the gene matches: 2. CDR3 nucleotide sequence: TGTGCCAGCAAAGGACTAGCGGACAATGAGCAGTTCTTC. Translating gives CASKGLADNEQFF.

The chain recombines TRBV30 with TRBJ2-3; TRBD2 is a possible D gene (5 bases). CDR3 length: 13 residues. The V and J ends lost 6 bases and 0 bases respectively, with 10 bases between them. Germline values: CDR1 GTSNPN, CDR2 SVGIG (reference sequence). DNA for the CDR3: TGTGCCTGCCGAGGGCAGAGCACAGATACGCAGTATTTT. Translating it yields CACRGQSTDTQYF.

The gene calls are TRBV5-4 and TRBJ2-7, with D possibly being TRBD2 (6 bases). Trimming stripped 0 bases from V and 0 bases from J, with 10 bases between. Germline CDR1 reads SGHNT; CDR2 reads YYREEE (reference sequence). The CDR3 spans 15 residues. In DNA form, the CDR3 reads TGTGCCAGCAGCTTGGCGTTCGGGAGCTCCTACGAGCAGTACTTC. Protein sequence: CASSLAFGSSYEQYF.

This clone was picked up one time. The chain employs TRBV28 and TRBJ2-3; D is perhaps TRBD2 (5 bases). V was trimmed by 1 base and J by 0 bases, leaving 11 bases between them. Germline values: CDR1 MDHEN, CDR2 SYDVKM. This CDR3 region has 16 residues. As DNA, the CDR3 is TGTGCCAGCAGTTTATCTTTCCGCGGGAGCACAGATACGCAGTATTTT. This codes for CASSLSFRGSTDTQYF. Full variable domain (remainder filled in from reference TRBV28 and TRBJ2-3): DVKVTQSSRYLVKRTGEKVFLECVQDMDHENMFWYRQDPGLGLRLIYFSYDVKMKEKGDIPEGYSVSREKKERFSLILESASTNQTSMYLCASSLSFRGSTDTQYFGPGTRLTVL.

The rearrangement links TRBV27 to TRBJ2-1; 12 bases agree with TRBD2. This CDR3 is 16 amino acids long. The germline CDR1 and CDR2 sequences are MNHEY and SMNVEV (reference sequence). Losses at the gene ends were 4 bases for V and 7 bases for J; bases not matched to a gene: 8. CDR3: CASSSLTSGSRNEQFF. In DNA, the CDR3 is TGTGCCAGCAGTTCCTTGACTAGCGGGAGTAGAAATGAGCAGTTCTTC.

The chain carries TRBV4-1 and TRBJ2-2, with D maybe TRBD2 (6 bases). CDR1 and CDR2 from the germline V gene are MGHRA and YSYEKL. The CDR3 runs 14 residues. The ends were cut back, 6 bases at V and 0 bases at J, with 8 bases in the middle. CDR3 sequence: CASREGSNTGELFF. The CDR3 nucleotides are TGCGCCAGCAGGGAGGGGTCGAACACCGGGGAGCTGTTTTTT.

J is TRBJ2-5 and V is TRBV5-1; D is possibly TRBD2 (7 bases). Germline V lookup: CDR1 SGHRS, CDR2 YFSETQ. The CDR3 length is 15 residues. V shed 4 bases and J shed 5 bases, with 18 bases lying between them. CDR3 region: CASSPIQGGWETQYF. The CDR3 region has the DNA TGCGCCAGCAGCCCCATACAGGGAGGGTGGGAGACCCAGTACTTC.

This clone was seen only a few times. The gene calls are TRBV18 and TRBJ1-1; D remains unclear. Trimming took 5 bases from V and 6 from J, leaving 10 bases between them. Germline loops: CDR1 KGHSH, CDR2 LQKENI. CDR3 length equals 12 residues. The DNA of the CDR3 is TGTGCCAGCTCAGCTTCGAGGGCTGAAGCTTTCTTT. It is translated as CASSASRAEAFF.

J is TRBJ1-3 and V is TRBV23-1; TRBD1 agrees at 10 bases. TRBV23-1 is sorted into the ORF group, with uncertain function. The CDR3 covers 18 residues. V was clipped by 0 bases and J by 7 bases; unmatched bases: 12. CDR3 region: CASSQSHRDRGRGNTIYF. CDR3 DNA: TGCGCCAGCAGTCAATCCCACCGGGACAGGGGCCGCGGCAACACCATATATTTT.

The V gene is TRBV2, the J gene TRBJ2-3; D is ambiguous. The CDR3 is 16 residues long. V shed 2 bases and J shed 1 base, with 13 bases lying between them. Germline values: CDR1 SNHLY, CDR2 FYNNEI. Written as DNA, the CDR3 is TGTGCCAGCAGTGAATCCGTCAGGCTGGGCACAGATACGCAGTATTTT. Protein: CASSESVRLGTDTQYF.

The rearrangement uses TRBV20-1 and TRBJ2-7, with 10 bases aligning to TRBD1. In germline, CDR1 is DFQATT, CDR2 SNEGSKA (reference sequence). This CDR3 spans 11 amino acids. Germline trimming cut 1 base from V and 9 bases from J; bases unmatched to any gene: 0. The CDR3 sequence: CSARGDRGQYV. The CDR3 nucleotides are TGCAGTGCTAGAGGGGACAGGGGGCAGTACGTC.